What follows are 27 T cell receptor beta chains derived from one specimen sequenced in a study of OX40 agonist ivuxolimab in advanced cancers. TCRdb keeps only in-frame clones here, not all; method: immunoSEQ multiplex PCR. The data contain some 70,000 clones, about nine tenths of them singletons. This material consisted of CD4+ or CD8+ T cells sorted from blood, taken in a trial of the OX40 agonist ivuxolimab. These receptors were taken from an adult with an advanced solid tumor such as melanoma, head and neck, liver or kidney cancer.

The J gene is TRBJ1-5, the V gene TRBV7-8; 7 nucleotides align to TRBD1. This CDR3 spans 15 amino acids. After removal of 4 bases from V and 4 bases from J, the junction contained 7 bases not matched to a gene. From germline, CDR1 is SGHVS and CDR2 FQNEAQ. CDR3 sequence: CASSSRDRTNQPQHF. DNA for the CDR3: TGTGCCAGCAGCTCCCGGGACAGAACAAATCAGCCCCAGCATTTT. Full variable domain (rest looked up from reference TRBV7-8 and TRBJ1-5): GAGVSQSPRYKVAKRGQDVALRCDPISGHVSLFWYQQALGQGPEFLTYFQNEAQLDKSGLPSDRFFAERPEGSVSTLKIQRTQQEDSAVYLCASSSRDRTNQPQHFGDGTRLSIL.

This chain connects TRBV5-1 to TRBJ2-2; 8 nucleotides line up with TRBD1. Germline V gene sequence: CDR1 SGHRS, CDR2 YFSETQ. The CDR3 covers 15 residues. V lost 2 bases and J lost 6; bases outside the gene matches: 6. CDR3 region: CASSFGQGWSGELFF. Here the CDR3 DNA reads TGCGCCAGCAGCTTCGGACAGGGATGGTCCGGGGAGCTGTTTTTT.

The chain couples TRBV30 to TRBJ2-1; no clear D gene. Trimming cost V 4 bases and J 0 bases, with 7 bases left between them. Germline V gives CDR1 GTSNPN, CDR2 SVGIG (reference sequence). The CDR3 has 13 residues. Written as DNA, the CDR3 is TGTGCCTGGAAACAGAGCTCCTACAATGAGCAGTTCTTC. Protein sequence: CAWKQSSYNEQFF.

This clone was seen once. V is TRBV27 and J is TRBJ2-1; no clear D. The germline CDR1 and CDR2 sequences are MNHEY and SMNVEV (reference sequence). Trimming took 0 bases from V and 3 from J, leaving 3 bases between them. There are 13 residues in the CDR3. The CDR3 sequence is CASSLSNYNEQFF. The CDR3 nucleotides are TGTGCCAGCAGTTTATCGAACTACAATGAGCAGTTCTTC.

V and J are TRBV28 and TRBJ1-3, with D unresolved. The CDR3 has 17 amino acids. The germline V gene has CDR1 MDHEN and CDR2 SYDVKM. V gave up 5 bases and J gave up 2 bases, with 19 bases separating them. The CDR3 nucleotides are TGTGCCAGCAGTCTTACCCGGGGTAAGGAGACTGGAAACACCATATATTTT. Translation gives CASSLTRGKETGNTIYF.

The rearrangement links TRBV27 to TRBJ2-5; TRBD2 is a possible D gene (6 bases). Trimming took off 6 bases at V and 7 bases at J, with 18 bases between the two ends. Germline CDR1 and CDR2: MNHEY and SMNVEV (reference sequence). The CDR3 extends over 14 amino acids. The CDR3 sequence: CASSIGGTSGTQYF. CDR3 in DNA: TGTGCCAGCAGCATTGGGGGGACGTCAGGGACCCAGTACTTC.

The chain couples TRBV14 to TRBJ1-4, with a possible D match to TRBD1 (5 bases). Germline V gene data show CDR1 as SGHDN and CDR2 as FVKESK. Between the trimmed V and J ends, which lost 9 bases and 4 bases, there was a span of 12 bases. This CDR3 is built from 13 residues. The CDR3 DNA is TGTGCCAGTCAACCGGGGCTTAATGAAAAACTGTTTTTT. Translation: CASQPGLNEKLFF.

V is TRBV7-2 and J is TRBJ2-7, with D perhaps matching TRBD2 (5 bases). Trimming removed 0 bases from V and 4 bases from J, with 7 bases in between. The CDR3 has 13 residues. Germline CDR1 SGHTA, CDR2 FQGNSA. The CDR3 DNA is TGTGCCAGCAGCTTAGCGCGGGCTTACGAGCAGTACTTC. Translation: CASSLARAYEQYF.

The J gene is TRBJ1-1, the V gene TRBV28; no reliable D call. Germline lookup yields CDR1 MDHEN and CDR2 SYDVKM. The CDR3 is made up of 13 amino acids. The V end was cut by 8 bases, the J end by 5 bases, with 15 bases between. The CDR3 here is CASGLGGSTEAFF. In nucleotides, the CDR3 is TGTGCCAGCGGTCTAGGAGGGTCTACTGAAGCTTTCTTT.

The chain joins TRBV6-6 to TRBJ2-7, with D perhaps TRBD2 (6 bases). The ends were cut back, 10 bases at V and 3 bases at J, with 16 bases in the middle. This CDR3 comprises 13 residues. Germline V CDR1 and CDR2: MNHNY, SVGAGI (reference sequence). The CDR3 bases are TGTGCCACCGGGTGGAGGGTTCGCTACGAGCAGTACTTC. The encoded protein is CATGWRVRYEQYF.

J is TRBJ2-1 and V is TRBV5-1; 12 bases line up with TRBD2. The junction had 6 bases not matched to a gene; V was cut back by 5 bases and J by 6 bases. Germline assignment: CDR1 SGHRS and CDR2 YFSETQ. This CDR3 contains 15 residues. CDR3 amino acids: CASRDGLAGLNEQFF. The CDR3 DNA reads TGCGCCAGCAGGGACGGACTAGCGGGACTCAATGAGCAGTTCTTC.

CDR3: CASSFGDQTYEQYF. In DNA form, the CDR3 reads TGTGCCAGCAGTTTTGGGGATCAAACCTACGAGCAGTACTTC. The V and J genes are TRBV27 and TRBJ2-7; no reliable D call. With 3 bases removed from V and 2 bases from J, the gap between germline ends came to 11 bases. The CDR3 loop spans 14 amino acids. CDR1 and CDR2 (germline): MNHEY, SMNVEV (reference sequence).

Only a few counts were recorded for this clone. This CDR3 reads CASSPPQQILYEQYF. CDR3 DNA: TGTGCCAGCTCACCACCTCAACAGATACTTTACGAGCAGTACTTC. The genes are TRBV18 and TRBJ2-7; no clear D gene. Germline assignment: CDR1 KGHSH and CDR2 LQKENI. V lost 0 bases, J lost 4 bases, and 13 bases lay in between. CDR3 size: 15 residues.

This chain uses TRBV9 with TRBJ2-1, with TRBD2 identical over 11 bases. This CDR3 is 15 amino acids long. Germline values: CDR1 SGDLS, CDR2 YYNGEE. Trimming at V came to 3 bases and at J to 5 bases, leaving 4 bases not matched to a gene. The CDR3: CASSDSGRAHNEQFF. CDR3 bases: TGTGCCAGCAGCGATAGCGGGAGGGCACACAATGAGCAGTTCTTC.

The genes are TRBV11-2 and TRBJ1-6, with 8 bases fitting TRBD1. This CDR3 is 18 amino acids long. The J segment lost 6 bases and the V segment lost 1 base, leaving 11 bases of the junction unmatched. CDR1 and CDR2 from the germline V gene are SGHAT and FQNNGV. As DNA, the CDR3 is TGTGCCAGCAGCTTAGGAGGGGCAGGGGGCATGTTTAATTCACCCCTCCACTTT. Translation: CASSLGGAGGMFNSPLHF.

CDR3 DNA: TGTGCCAGCAGTGTTGGACGCCCGGGGTACTTC. Its translation is CASSVGRPGYF. The chain links TRBV6-5 to TRBJ2-5; D unclear. V was shortened by 5 bases and J by 13 bases, with 14 bases between the two germline ends. CDR1 is MNHEY, CDR2 SVGAGI, per germline. The CDR3 is 11 residues long.

The V call is TRBV18, the J call TRBJ1-5; maybe TRBD1 (5 bases). Per the germline V gene, CDR1 is KGHSH and CDR2 is LQKENI. The CDR3 has 15 amino acids. V was clipped by 3 bases and J by 5 bases, with 14 bases between them. The CDR3 bases are TGTGCCAGCTCACCGGCTGAGGGACCCCATCAGCCCCAGCATTTT. Protein product: CASSPAEGPHQPQHF.

This chain joins TRBV11-2 and TRBJ1-1; 11 bases line up with TRBD1. The J segment lost 3 bases and the V segment lost 3 bases, leaving 3 bases of the junction unmatched. In germline, CDR1 is SGHAT, CDR2 FQNNGV. There are 15 residues in the CDR3. The DNA of the CDR3 is TGTGCCAGCAGCTTGGCGGGACAGGGGGACACTGAAGCTTTCTTT. This encodes CASSLAGQGDTEAFF. The full variable domain, rest sourced from reference TRBV11-2 and TRBJ1-1, is EAGVAQSPRYKIIEKRQSVAFWCNPISGHATLYWYQQILGQGPKLLIQFQNNGVVDDSQLPKDRFSAERLKGVDSTLKIQPAKLEDSAVYLCASSLAGQGDTEAFFGQGTRLTVV.

The chain combines TRBV7-5 with TRBJ2-7; the DNA was not used to check the table's D call, TRBD2. TRBV7-5 is shown as a pseudogene. The CDR3 contains 14 residues. The CDR3 here is CASSAGVGPPEQYF. CDR3 DNA sequence: TGTGCCAGCAGCGCGGGGGTAGGACCCCCAGAGCAGTACTTC.

Worth noting for this clone: This sample includes further DNA sequences coding for the same CDR3. The V call is TRBV2, the J call TRBJ2-1, with unresolved D. V lost 0 bases, J lost 1 base, and 7 bases lay in between. This CDR3 contains 15 residues. Looked up from germline, CDR1 is SNHLY and CDR2 is FYNNEI. DNA for the CDR3: TGTGCCAGCAGTGAAGCGCCAGGATCCTACAATGAGCAGTTCTTC. Translating it yields CASSEAPGSYNEQFF.

This chain joins TRBV28 and TRBJ1-2, with no clear D. The CDR3 totals 12 residues. Trimming removed 2 bases at V and 8 bases at J, with 9 bases between. The germline gives CDR1 MDHEN, CDR2 SYDVKM. The CDR3, as DNA: TGTGCCAGCAGTTTAGGTCGAAAAGGCTACACCTTC. As protein: CASSLGRKGYTF.

There are a few counts of this clone. The V and J genes are TRBV6-1 and TRBJ2-3, with 9 bases fitting TRBD2. The CDR3 sequence is 16 residues long. Unmatched junction bases numbered 7, after V lost 1 base and J lost 5 bases. Germline CDR1 reads MNHNS; CDR2 reads SASEGT. DNA for the CDR3: TGTGCCAGCAGTGAAGGGGCGGGGGGGCATGGAGATACGCAGTATTTT. It specifies CASSEGAGGHGDTQYF.

The V and J genes are TRBV5-1 and TRBJ1-1, with TRBD1 matching over 11 bases. J lost 4 bases, V lost 3 bases, and 2 bases had no gene match. This CDR3 is built from 14 residues. Germline assignment: CDR1 SGHRS and CDR2 YFSETQ. Here the CDR3 DNA reads TGCGCCAGCAGCTGGGGACAGGGGGGCACTGAAGCTTTCTTT. Translation gives CASSWGQGGTEAFF. Full variable domain (rest looked up from reference TRBV5-1 and TRBJ1-1): KAGVTQTPRYLIKTRGQQVTLSCSPISGHRSVSWYQQTPGQGLQFLFEYFSETQRNKGNFPGRFSGRQFSNSRSEMNVSTLELGDSALYLCASSWGQGGTEAFFGQGTRLTVV.

This chain connects TRBV28 to TRBJ2-2, with a weak D call TRBD2 (6 bases). Germline CDR1 MDHEN, CDR2 SYDVKM. V lost 4 bases, J lost 6 bases, and 18 bases lay in between. This CDR3 has 16 amino acids. The CDR3 coding sequence is TGTGCCAGCAGTTCTCCGGGACCGGCGGGATCCGGGGAGCTGTTTTTT. This translates into CASSSPGPAGSGELFF.

The chain couples TRBV5-6 to TRBJ1-1; D unresolved. CDR1 and CDR2 (germline): SGHDT, YYEEEE. The CDR3 runs to 15 residues. Deletions cut 3 bases from V and 4 bases from J, with 16 bases between. CDR3 residues: CASSWGDGSITEAFF. CDR3 coding DNA: TGTGCCAGCAGCTGGGGTGACGGATCTATCACTGAAGCTTTCTTT.

CDR3: CATRSYNEQFF. CDR3 in DNA: TGTGCCACAAGGAGCTACAATGAGCAGTTCTTC. The chain employs TRBV15 and TRBJ2-1; unclear D gene. The V gene's germline CDR1 is LNHNV and CDR2 YYDKDF (reference sequence). The CDR3 runs to 11 residues. Trimming cost V 9 bases and J 3 bases, with 6 bases left between them.

Comments on this clone: The same CDR3 arises from other DNA sequences in this sample as well. V usage is TRBV7-2 and J usage is TRBJ1-2, with a tentative D call TRBD1 (5 bases). Per the germline V gene, CDR1 is SGHTA and CDR2 is FQGNSA. Trimming removed 2 bases from V and 8 bases from J, with 18 bases in between. The CDR3 is 15 amino acids. CDR3 DNA: TGTGCCAGCAGCTTAATTCGGCAGGGTGTGGGGGGCTACACCTTC. Amino acids: CASSLIRQGVGGYTF.